The source of this TCR beta chain is a study of blood T cell repertoires in COVID-19. Study as a whole: The cDNA or gDNA used as material had been derived from T cells, B-cell-depleted T cells, or PBMCs.

The repertoire was sequenced with immunoSEQ multiplex PCR; TCRdb's copy has only in-frame clones and lacks some. This sample has some 260,000 clones; about 85% occur once, and the top ten carry under 4%. The CDR3 consists of 14 residues. Germline lookup yields CDR1 SGHVS and CDR2 FQNEAQ. Trimming removed 1 base at V and 0 bases at J, with 3 bases between. V gene TRBV7-8 combines with J gene TRBJ2-2; no firm D call. Sequenced sample: peripheral blood. The source is a man aged 18 to 30 with active or convalescent COVID-19. The CDR3 protein is CASSLVTNTGELFF. CDR3 DNA sequence: TGTGCCAGCAGCTTAGTTACGAACACCGGGGAGCTGTTTTTT.